This TCR beta chain was sequenced during a study of cytomegalovirus exposure and HLA in healthy donors. The PCR made use of 60 Vbeta and 13 Jbeta primers. Sequencing used immunoSEQ multiplex PCR; TCRdb keeps in-frame clones, though not all of them. The sample lists about 200,000 clones; around 73% were seen once. This CDR3 contains 13 residues. Deletions cut 3 bases from V and 6 bases from J, with 11 bases between. The V gene's germline CDR1 is MDHEN and CDR2 SYDVKM. This sequence was found in a young woman in good health and CMV-seronegative. Input material: PBMCs. The chain links TRBV28 to TRBJ1-1, with D possibly TRBD1 on 5 matching bases. CDR3 loop: CASSFRGPAEAFF. CDR3 nucleotide sequence: TGTGCCAGCAGTTTTAGGGGCCCCGCTGAAGCTTTCTTT.